The rows below give T cell receptor beta chains drawn from one sample of a study of T cell changes during pregnancy in multiple sclerosis. Using immunoSEQ multiplex PCR, the repertoire was profiled, and TCRdb retains in-frame clones only, with some absent. This repertoire shows 55,000 to 75,000 clones, about 91% found once; its top ten account for roughly 1.6%. The input for sequencing was peripheral blood, taken after pregnancy. These receptors were collected from a female donor with multiple sclerosis, enrolled in a pregnancy study. Each CDR3 is given with its conserved first and last residue. D genes are given only for firm matches. Expanded clones get a size class; other rows say once, few or many, or leave the size out.

TRBV19	NA	TRBJ2-1	NA	CASSIDLWTEAYNEQFF	TGTGCCAGTAGTATAGATCTTTGGACGGAGGCCTACAATGAGCAGTTCTTC
TRBV7-8	NA	TRBJ2-2	NA	CASSLGRRDTGELFF	TGTGCCAGCAGCTTAGGGAGGAGGGACACCGGGGAGCTGTTTTTT
TRBV10-3	few	TRBJ1-1	NA	CAMRATDRPEAFF	TGTGCCATGAGGGCCACGGATCGCCCTGAAGCTTTCTTT
TRBV21-1	once	TRBJ2-3	NA	CASSKRRTSGFYTQYF	TGTGCCAGCAGCAAACGACGGACTAGCGGTTTTTATACGCAGTATTTT
TRBV4-2	NA	TRBJ2-1	NA	CASSLRQEPRGNEQFF	TGTGCCAGCAGCTTACGACAGGAACCTCGGGGCAATGAGCAGTTCTTC
TRBV4-1	NA	TRBJ1-4	NA	CASSQEDAGATNEKLFF	TGCGCCAGCAGCCAAGAAGACGCGGGGGCAACTAATGAAAAACTGTTTTTT
TRBV5-5	NA	TRBJ2-2	TRBD1	CASSQGQENTGELFF	TGTGCCAGCAGCCAAGGACAGGAGAACACCGGGGAGCTGTTTTTT
TRBV6-5	once	TRBJ2-1	NA	CASSYVRTGTIGEQFF	TGTGCCAGCAGTTACGTCAGGACGGGAACTATAGGTGAGCAGTTCTTC
TRBV13	NA	TRBJ1-1	NA	CASSLYPRGNTEAFF	TGTGCCAGCAGCTTATACCCGAGAGGGAACACTGAAGCTTTCTTT
TRBV29-1	NA	TRBJ2-1	NA	CTETKRSSYNEQFF	TGCACGGAAACGAAGCGGAGCTCCTACAATGAGCAGTTCTTC
TRBV7-9	once	TRBJ2-3	TRBD2	CASSLASGNTDTQYF	TGTGCCAGCAGCTTAGCTAGCGGGAACACAGATACGCAGTATTTT
TRBV7-2	once	TRBJ2-5	NA	CASSLNREGQETQYF	TGTGCCAGCAGCCTAAACAGGGAGGGCCAAGAGACCCAGTACTTC
TRBV7-9	NA	TRBJ2-3	TRBD2	CAHGREEFQDTQYF	TGTGCCCATGGGCGGGAGGAATTTCAAGATACGCAGTATTTT
TRBV7-2	NA	TRBJ2-5	NA	CASSLANYKTKRGTQYF	TGTGCCAGCAGCTTAGCGAATTATAAGACGAAAAGGGGAACCCAGTACTTC
TRBV27	once	TRBJ1-3	TRBD1	CASSEQGTGNTIYF	TGTGCCAGCAGCGAACAGGGGACTGGAAACACCATATATTTT
TRBV10-3	once	TRBJ1-1	NA	CAIRIQGSTEAFF	TGTGCCATCAGGATCCAGGGAAGCACTGAAGCTTTCTTT
TRBV5-1	NA	TRBJ2-7	TRBD1	CASSWTGGYEQYF	TGCGCCAGCAGCTGGACAGGGGGCTACGAGCAGTACTTC
TRBV27	NA	TRBJ1-1	NA	CASSSPGLSTEAFF	TGTGCCAGCAGCTCTCCGGGATTGAGTACTGAAGCTTTCTTT
TRBV5-5	NA	TRBJ1-5	NA	CASSSGLYRNQPQHF	TGTGCCAGCAGCTCGGGACTTTATAGGAATCAGCCCCAGCATTTT
TRBV10-3	NA	TRBJ2-3	TRBD1	CAISDQGAWERSTDTQYF	TGTGCCATCAGTGACCAGGGGGCGTGGGAGCGGAGCACAGATACGCAGTATTTT
TRBV20-1	NA	TRBJ1-2	NA	CSAYGYGYTF	TGCAGTGCTTACGGCTATGGCTACACCTTC
TRBV7-2	NA	TRBJ2-4	TRBD2	CASSLVVGLAVIQYF	TGTGCCAGCAGCTTAGTAGTGGGACTAGCGGTCATTCAGTACTTC
TRBV5-4	NA	TRBJ1-1	NA	CASSLGPGVNTEAFF	TGTGCCAGCAGCTTGGGGCCAGGGGTGAACACTGAAGCTTTCTTT
TRBV5-4	NA	TRBJ2-7	NA	CASSLRGGNYEQYF	TGTGCCAGCAGCTTACGAGGGGGTAACTACGAGCAGTACTTC